The rows below give T cell receptor beta chains drawn from one sample of a study of T cell responses to AZD1222 COVID-19 vaccine. Profiled with immunoSEQ multiplex PCR; TCRdb holds only in-frame clones, not every one. There are 100,000 to 150,000 clones in the sample; roughly 84% occur only once, and 17% lies in the top ten. Specimen: peripheral blood, collected 28 days after the second AZD1222 dose. These receptors were taken from an adult who received the AZD1222 COVID-19 vaccine. Each CDR3 is given with its conserved first and last residue. D genes are given only for firm matches. Size tells how often a clone was seen (once, few, many) or the class of an expanded clone, and some rows leave it out.

>TRBJ2-7|15|-|-|TRBV21-1
CAIKQVGQGAHEQYF
-
>TRBJ1-5|12|-|-|TRBV28
CASRAGRQPQHF
TGTGCCAGCAGGGCAGGGCGTCAGCCCCAGCATTTT
>TRBJ1-5|14|-|TRBD1|TRBV2
CASRGTGGNQPQHF
TGTGCCAGCAGGGGGACAGGGGGCAATCAGCCCCAGCATTTT
>TRBJ1-5|14|-|TRBD1|TRBV7-2
CASTPGTVNQPQHF
TGTGCCAGCACCCCTGGGACAGTCAATCAGCCCCAGCATTTT
>TRBJ2-1|15|few|-|TRBV19
CASSIGPGTYNEQFF
TGTGCCAGTAGTATAGGCCCTGGGACCTACAATGAGCAGTTCTTC
>TRBJ2-5|13|-|-|TRBV7-9
CASSEPLKETQYF
TGTGCCAGCAGCGAACCCCTTAAAGAGACCCAGTACTTC
>TRBJ2-1|12|once|-|TRBV14
CASSQSIWSQFF
TGTGCCAGCAGCCAATCTATTTGGTCGCAGTTCTTC
>TRBJ1-1|13|-|-|TRBV29-1
CSVDAQGNTEAFF
TGCAGCGTTGACGCGCAGGGGAACACTGAAGCTTTCTTT
>TRBJ1-6|14|-|-|TRBV9
CASSTREGHSPLHF
TGTGCCAGCAGTACCCGCGAGGGGCATTCACCCCTCCACTTT
>TRBJ1-1|14|-|-|TRBV18
CASSPPSRNTEAFF
TGTGCCAGCTCACCACCGAGTAGGAACACTGAAGCTTTCTTT
>TRBJ1-2|16|few|TRBD1|TRBV5-1
CASSYGTGGSRYGYTF
TGCGCCAGCAGCTACGGGACAGGGGGCTCGCGGTATGGCTACACCTTC
>TRBJ1-4|15|-|-|TRBV6-2/TRBV6-3
CASSYSETENEKLFF
TGTGCCAGCAGTTATTCCGAGACTGAGAATGAAAAACTGTTTTTT
>TRBJ1-2|13|-|-|TRBV28
CASSPWDENGYTF
TGTGCCAGCAGTCCCTGGGACGAGAATGGCTACACCTTC
>TRBJ1-3|15|-|-|TRBV5-4
CASSLGGGSGNTIYF
TGTGCCAGCAGCTTGGGCGGGGGATCTGGAAACACCATATATTTT
>TRBJ1-6|14|-|TRBD1|TRBV28
CASGGQGVNSPLHF
TGTGCCAGCGGTGGACAGGGCGTAAATTCACCCCTCCACTTT
>TRBJ1-5|16|once|-|TRBV27
CASSFTGADSNQPQHF
TGTGCCAGCAGTTTTACGGGGGCGGATAGCAATCAGCCCCAGCATTTT
>TRBJ2-7|15|-|TRBD1|TRBV9
CASSVSTGGFNEQYF
TGTGCCAGCAGCGTATCGACAGGGGGCTTCAACGAGCAGTACTTC
>TRBJ2-1|13|-|-|TRBV6-5
CASSYNFVHEQFF
TGTGCCAGCAGTTACAACTTTGTCCATGAGCAGTTCTTC
>TRBJ2-1|14|few|-|TRBV7-2
CASSLVSMYNEQFF
TGTGCCAGCAGCTTAGTATCGATGTACAATGAGCAGTTCTTC
>TRBJ1-1|17|-|-|TRBV21-1
CASSIEGEGAVNTEAFF
TGTGCCAGCAGCATCGAGGGGGAGGGGGCAGTGAACACTGAAGCTTTCTTT
>TRBJ1-5|13|-|-|TRBV5-1
CASSRWGGQPQHF
TGCGCCAGCAGCCGGTGGGGGGGTCAGCCCCAGCATTTT
>TRBJ2-3|16|-|TRBD1|TRBV5-1
CASTPLGQGGADTQYF
TGCGCCAGCACCCCACTCGGACAGGGCGGGGCAGATACGCAGTATTTT
>TRBJ1-4|16|few|-|TRBV10-3
CAISEGRQDGREKLFF
TGTGCCATCAGTGAGGGGAGACAGGACGGTCGAGAAAAACTGTTTTTT
>TRBJ2-1|18|-|TRBD2|TRBV24-1
CATSALLTSGRNYNEQFF
TGTGCCACCAGTGCTCTTCTGACTAGCGGGAGGAACTACAATGAGCAGTTCTTC
>TRBJ1-5|14|-|-|TRBV6-5
CASGTGTRNQPQHF
TGTGCCAGCGGCACCGGGACAAGGAATCAGCCCCAGCATTTT
>TRBJ2-1|15|-|-|TRBV28
CASSLPPSWYNEQFF
TGTGCCAGCAGTTTACCCCCTAGCTGGTACAATGAGCAGTTCTTC
>TRBJ1-2|15|-|-|TRBV19
CASSSGAVPIYGYTF
TGTGCCAGTAGTAGTGGGGCAGTTCCCATCTATGGCTACACCTTC
>TRBJ2-7|12|few|-|TRBV28
CASSPPTDEQYF
TGTGCCAGCAGTCCCCCTACGGACGAGCAGTACTTC
>TRBJ2-3|18|-|-|TRBV7-9
CASSGRLWGRKNTDTQYF
TGTGCCAGCAGCGGAAGGTTATGGGGACGCAAAAACACAGATACGCAGTATTTT
>TRBJ1-5|18|-|TRBD1|TRBV27
CASSRLTGGGTSNQPQHF
TGTGCCAGCAGTCGATTGACAGGGGGTGGGACTAGCAATCAGCCCCAGCATTTT
>TRBJ1-2|13|-|-|TRBV12-3/TRBV12-4
CASSPQGEGGYTF
TGTGCCAGCAGTCCGCAGGGCGAGGGCGGCTACACCTTC
>TRBJ1-3|15|-|TRBD1|TRBV5-1
CASRSLDRDGNTIYF
TGCGCCAGCCGTAGCTTGGACAGGGATGGAAACACCATATATTTT
>TRBJ1-5|13|-|-|TRBV14
CASSQATDTPQHF
TGTGCCAGCAGCCAAGCAACGGATACTCCCCAGCATTTT